Below, 5 T cell receptor beta chains from the same sample are listed, as sequenced in a study of cytomegalovirus exposure and HLA in healthy donors. Primers included in the PCR were 60 Vbeta and 13 Jbeta primers. Measured with immunoSEQ multiplex PCR; TCRdb has only the in-frame clones, and not every one. There are around 130,000 clones in the sample; over 75% occur only once, and roughly 5.2% lies in the top ten. Sequencing was carried out using PBMCs. The receptors stem from a man aged 18 to 35 in good health and CMV-seropositive.

J is TRBJ1-1 and V is TRBV12-5, with a possible D match to TRBD1 (5 bases). Germline V gene sequence: CDR1 LGHNT, CDR2 FRNRAP. This CDR3 is built from 13 residues. The V end lost 6 bases, the J end lost 11 bases, and 19 bases lay between the germline ends. The CDR3 nucleotides read TGTGCTAGTGGCCATGATTCGACAGTGATGGCTTTCTTT. This translates into CASGHDSTVMAFF.

This rearrangement joins TRBV30 to TRBJ2-7, with 11 bases matching TRBD1. After removal of 1 base from V and 7 bases from J, the junction contained 9 bases not matched to a gene. The CDR3 has 15 residues. Germline V gene lookup returns CDR1 GTSNPN and CDR2 SVGIG (reference sequence). CDR3 amino acids: CAWSAGTGGLEEQYF. The CDR3, as DNA: TGTGCCTGGAGTGCCGGGACAGGGGGTCTTGAAGAGCAGTACTTC.

This clone was seen just once. This sequence joins TRBV5-4 and TRBJ2-3, with D unclear. Deletions cut 3 bases from V and 1 base from J, with 9 bases between. Germline V gene data show CDR1 as SGHNT and CDR2 as YYREEE (reference sequence). This CDR3 has 14 residues. The CDR3 coding sequence is TGTGCCAGCAGCTCGCCTGAGGGCACAGATACGCAGTATTTT. Protein sequence: CASSSPEGTDTQYF.

The rearrangement joins TRBV14 to TRBJ2-1; perhaps TRBD1 as D (5 bases). Germline CDR1 SGHDN, CDR2 FVKESK. This CDR3 has 16 residues. Trimming took off 0 bases at V and 9 bases at J, with 18 bases between the two ends. For the CDR3, the DNA is TGTGCCAGCAGCCAAGATCGGGCGTGGGGCCAGCGTGAGCAGTTCTTC. This gives the protein CASSQDRAWGQREQFF.

The chain uses TRBV28 and TRBJ2-6, with 11 bases lining up with TRBD2. This CDR3 has 17 amino acids. The junction had 3 bases not matched to a gene; V was cut back by 4 bases and J by 1 base. Germline V lookup: CDR1 MDHEN, CDR2 SYDVKM. The CDR3 loop reads CASSSTSGTSGANVLTF. The CDR3 region has the DNA TGTGCCAGCAGTTCGACTAGCGGGACGTCTGGGGCCAACGTCCTGACTTTC.